Listed here are 20 T cell receptor beta chains from one sample, sequenced in a study of T cells in Graves' hyperthyroidism and ophthalmopathy. Template material for amplifying TCR beta CDR3 regions consisted of RNA transcripts. With the HTBI primer set, the TCR CDR3 went through a first round of RT-PCR. TCRdb passed the multiplex PCR reads through MiXCR, listing each CDR3 protein once. The table has under 400,000 distinct CDR3 sequences, around a fifth seen once; the top ten hold over 40%. What was sequenced was blood. The source is a woman in her 50s with Graves' hyperthyroidism.

This clonotype was counted between two and nine times. J is TRBJ1-5 and V is TRBV6-4; D unclear. With 5 bases removed from V and 0 bases from J, the gap between germline ends came to 17 bases. Looked up from germline, CDR1 is MRHNA and CDR2 is SNTAGT. This CDR3 is 17 amino acids long. CDR3: CASSFPRENYSNQPQHF. The DNA for the CDR3 is TGTGCCAGCAGTTTTCCCCGGGAGAATTATAGCAATCAGCCCCAGCATTTT.

This chain uses TRBV11-2 with TRBJ2-7, with a weak D call TRBD2 (6 bases). The CDR3 totals 13 residues. The ends were cut back, 4 bases at V and 4 bases at J, with 11 bases in the middle. Germline CDR1 and CDR2: SGHAT and FQNNGV. CDR3 in amino acids: CASSSEGLYEQYF. The CDR3 coding sequence is TGTGCCAGCAGCTCAGAGGGACTTTACGAGCAGTACTTC. The full variable domain, with the rest looked up from reference TRBV11-2 and TRBJ2-7, is EAGVAQSPRYKIIEKRQSVAFWCNPISGHATLYWYQQILGQGPKLLIQFQNNGVVDDSQLPKDRFSAERLKGVDSTLKIQPAKLEDSAVYLCASSSEGLYEQYFGPGTRLTVT.

A single count supports this clonotype. V and J are TRBV12-5 and TRBJ1-5; 7 nucleotides align to TRBD1. The V segment lost 7 bases and the J segment 2 bases; nucleotides outside the gene matches: 5. The V gene's germline CDR1 is LGHNT and CDR2 FRNRAP. This CDR3 contains 14 residues. CDR3 DNA sequence: TGTGCTAGTGCTACTGGACAGGGCAATCAGCCCCAGCATTTT. Amino acid sequence: CASATGQGNQPQHF. Based on the CDR3 plus reference TRBV12-5 and TRBJ1-5, the full variable domain is DARVTQTPRHKVTEMGQEVTMRCQPILGHNTVFWYRQTMMQGLELLAYFRNRAPLDDSGMPKDRFSAEMPDATLATLKIQPSEPRDSAVYFCASATGQGNQPQHFGDGTRLSIL.

This clonotype was observed at least ten times. The chain employs TRBV24-1 and TRBJ2-7; D unclear. V was cut by 0 bases and J by 5 bases, with 7 bases left in between. This CDR3 has 13 residues. Germline values: CDR1 KGHDR, CDR2 SFDVKD. The chain's CDR3 is CATSDLSHDEQYF. The CDR3 DNA is TGTGCCACCAGTGATTTGTCACATGACGAGCAGTACTTC.

This clonotype occurred a few times. The V and J genes are TRBV7-9 and TRBJ1-1; no clear D gene. From germline, CDR1 is SEHNR and CDR2 FQNEAQ (reference sequence). Deletions cut 4 bases from V and 1 base from J, with 13 bases between. The CDR3 length is 15 residues. This chain's CDR3 is CASSSPDRANTEAFF. CDR3 bases: TGTGCCAGCAGCTCCCCGGATCGAGCGAACACTGAAGCTTTCTTT.

The chain couples TRBV28 to TRBJ2-7; D call uncertain. CDR1 MDHEN and CDR2 SYDVKM come from the germline V gene. V was trimmed by 1 base and J by 3 bases, leaving 13 bases between them. There are 15 residues in the CDR3. The chain's CDR3 is CASSLYATLHYEQYF. CDR3 DNA sequence: TGTGCCAGCAGTTTATATGCCACGCTCCACTACGAGCAGTACTTC.

This clonotype was counted ten times or more. This sequence joins TRBV20-1 and TRBJ1-6; TRBD1 matches at 8 bases. The CDR3 loop spans 15 amino acids. V shed 0 bases and J 9 bases; nucleotides not matched to a gene: 7. Germline V lookup: CDR1 DFQATT, CDR2 SNEGSKA (reference sequence). The CDR3 DNA sequence: TGCAGTGCTAGAGATGGACAGGGAGATGTTTCACCCCTCCACTTT. This sequence encodes CSARDGQGDVSPLHF.

The chain recombines TRBV2 with TRBJ2-7; D is unresolved. The CDR3 contains 15 residues. Germline values: CDR1 SNHLY, CDR2 FYNNEI. Trimming removed 6 bases at V and 0 bases at J, with 15 bases between. CDR3 sequence (DNA): TGTGCCAGCAGGTACTCGCACCTAAGCTCCTACGAGCAGTACTTC. The encoded protein is CASRYSHLSSYEQYF.

The chain couples TRBV19 to TRBJ2-3; 8 nucleotides line up with TRBD1. This CDR3 contains 15 residues. V was clipped by 3 bases and J by 6 bases; unmatched bases: 8. Germline CDR1 reads LNHDA; CDR2 reads SQIVND (reference sequence). The CDR3 nucleotides read TGTGCCAGTAGTATGGGGACAGGACCCCAGGATACGCAGTATTTT. As protein: CASSMGTGPQDTQYF. The full variable domain, with the rest looked up from reference TRBV19 and TRBJ2-3, is DGGITQSPKYLFRKEGQNVTLSCEQNLNHDAMYWYRQDPGQGLRLIYYSQIVNDFQKGDIAEGYSVSREKKESFPLTVTSAQKNPTAFYLCASSMGTGPQDTQYFGPGTRLTVL.

This clonotype was found a few times. The gene calls are TRBV3-1 and TRBJ1-2, with D possibly matching TRBD1 (6 bases). From germline, CDR1 is LGHDT and CDR2 YNNKEL (reference sequence). The CDR3 length is 18 residues. The germline V and J ends were trimmed by 6 bases and 4 bases, with 27 bases remaining between them. For the CDR3, the DNA is TGTGCCAGCAGGGGGGCGATGGACCCCTCAAGATTCAGCTATGGCTACACCTTC. It yields the protein CASRGAMDPSRFSYGYTF. The variable domain in full, with the rest retrieved from reference TRBV3-1 and TRBJ1-2, is DTAVSQTPKYLVTQMGNDKSIKCEQNLGHDTMYWYKQDSKKFLKIMFSYNNKELIINETVPNRFSPKSPDKAHLNLHINSLELGDSAVYFCASRGAMDPSRFSYGYTFGSGTRLTVV.

This clonotype was recorded a few times. The chain carries TRBV27 and TRBJ1-5; no clear D gene. This CDR3 comprises 16 residues. Germline V lookup: CDR1 MNHEY, CDR2 SMNVEV (reference sequence). V shed 5 bases and J shed 1 base, with 15 bases lying between them. The CDR3 coding sequence is TGTGCCAGCAGTAAAACGAGAGGCATGAGCAATCAGCCCCAGCATTTT. As protein: CASSKTRGMSNQPQHF.

This clonotype was recorded at least ten times. CDR3 in amino acids: CSVVGTEAFF. The CDR3 region has the DNA TGCAGCGTTGTAGGTACTGAAGCTTTCTTT. This chain uses TRBV29-1 with TRBJ1-1; unclear D gene. The germline V gene encodes CDR1 SQVTM and CDR2 ANQGSEA. V lost 4 bases to trimming and J lost 5 bases, with 5 bases between them. There are 10 residues in the CDR3.

This clonotype was seen ten or more times. The rearrangement uses TRBV20-1 and TRBJ1-1; the D is unclear. Trimming removed 5 bases at V and 6 bases at J, with 16 bases between. The CDR3 consists of 13 residues. Germline V gene lookup returns CDR1 DFQATT and CDR2 SNEGSKA (reference sequence). The CDR3 coding sequence is TGCAGTGCTGTCCCCAGGCCACACGCTGAAGCTTTCTTT. Amino acids: CSAVPRPHAEAFF.

This clonotype was counted only a few times. The chain has TRBV4-1 and TRBJ2-7; TRBD2 aligns across 10 bases. Germline V gene lookup returns CDR1 MGHRA and CDR2 YSYEKL. The V gene end was trimmed by 0 bases and the J gene end by 8 bases; junction bases not matched to a gene: 7. This CDR3 region has 15 residues. Here the CDR3 DNA reads TGCGCCAGCAGCCAAGATGCTAGCGGGAGCTCGAAGCAGTACTTC. This sequence encodes CASSQDASGSSKQYF.

This clonotype was counted ten times or more. This chain links TRBV30 with TRBJ1-1; D ambiguous. Germline CDR1 is GTSNPN and CDR2 is SVGIG (reference sequence). This CDR3 is 11 amino acids long. V was cut by 2 bases and J by 4 bases, with 5 bases left in between. The CDR3 region is CAWSYSTEAFF. Here the CDR3 DNA reads TGTGCCTGGAGTTATTCCACTGAAGCTTTCTTT.

This clonotype showed up just a few times. V usage is TRBV4-2 and J usage is TRBJ1-2, with a possible D match to TRBD1 (6 bases). Germline loops: CDR1 LGHNA, CDR2 YNFKEQ. CDR3 length: 15 residues. Trimming removed 1 base at V and 4 bases at J, with 13 bases between. The CDR3 nucleotides read TGTGCCAGCAGCCAAGTAGCAGGGGTTGGCTATGGCTACACCTTC. It specifies CASSQVAGVGYGYTF.

This clonotype appeared many times. The chain employs TRBV27 and TRBJ2-7, with 9 positions matching TRBD2. The CDR3 length is 17 residues. Germline assignment: CDR1 MNHEY and CDR2 SMNVEV (reference sequence). After removal of 7 bases from V and 2 bases from J, the junction contained 15 bases not matched to a gene. The CDR3 coding sequence is TGTGCCAGCACGAAGGGGGCGCGGGCTAGCGGGACCTACGAGCAGTACTTC. As protein: CASTKGARASGTYEQYF.

The rearrangement uses TRBV7-9 and TRBJ1-2; 8 bases agree with TRBD1. The CDR3 totals 18 residues. Germline V lookup: CDR1 SEHNR, CDR2 FQNEAQ (reference sequence). The ends lost 0 bases at V and 6 bases at J; junction bases unmatched: 15. In nucleotides, the CDR3 is TGTGCCAGCAGCTTAGCGCTTTCGCCAGGGGGCGCGATGGATGGCTACACCTTC. Protein: CASSLALSPGGAMDGYTF.

The V and J genes are TRBV5-1 and TRBJ2-6; the D gene could be TRBD1 or TRBD2 (5 bases each). V was clipped by 4 bases and J by 0 bases, with 11 bases between them. The CDR3 contains 16 residues. Germline lookup yields CDR1 SGHRS and CDR2 YFSETQ. The CDR3 bases are TGCGCCAGCAGCCAAACCGGGACCTCTGGGGCCAACGTCCTGACTTTC. It yields the protein CASSQTGTSGANVLTF.

At least ten counts were recorded for this clonotype. The chain combines TRBV12-3 or TRBV12-4 with TRBJ2-7; D remains unclear. V dropped 6 bases and J dropped 0 bases, with 12 bases sitting between them. The CDR3 consists of 14 residues. CDR3: CASSRRLFSYEQYF. The CDR3 DNA reads as TGTGCCAGCAGCCGACGGCTTTTCTCCTACGAGCAGTACTTC.